One and the same sample provided the 26 T cell receptor beta chains below, sequenced in a study of shared T cell receptors in the human thymus. The protocol was immunoSEQ multiplex PCR, while the TCRdb copy is restricted to in-frame clones and leaves out a portion. The data show 630,000 or so clones, roughly 86% seen once. These data were also filed under a second study, of human thymus T cells.

Sequenced sample: thymocytes. The receptors here all came from a boy in the first two years of life with a congenital heart defect.

The chain couples TRBV27 to TRBJ1-6; 9 bases agree with TRBD1. Germline V gives CDR1 MNHEY, CDR2 SMNVEV (reference sequence). The CDR3 length is 15 residues. V lost 3 bases to trimming and J lost 9 bases; unmatched junction nucleotides: 6. The CDR3 sequence is CASSFGTGRGSPLHF. CDR3 DNA sequence: TGTGCCAGCAGTTTTGGGACAGGGAGAGGTTCACCCCTCCACTTT.

In nucleotides, the CDR3 is TGTGCCAGCAGTTTGAACAATGGCTACACCTTC. Protein: CASSLNNGYTF. The chain carries TRBV28 and TRBJ1-2; D is unclear. The CDR3 runs to 11 residues. The V and J ends lost 3 bases and 6 bases respectively, with 5 bases between them. CDR1 MDHEN and CDR2 SYDVKM come from the germline V gene.

The chain recombines TRBV4-3 with TRBJ2-7; tentative D call: TRBD2 (6 bases). The germline V gene encodes CDR1 LGHNA and CDR2 YSLEER. CDR3 size: 16 residues. V lost 0 bases, J lost 3 bases, and 15 bases lay in between. In DNA, the CDR3 is TGCGCCAGCAGCCAAGATCCCCGGGGGTCGCGCTACGAGCAGTACTTC. The encoded protein is CASSQDPRGSRYEQYF.

The chain links TRBV11-2 to TRBJ1-2; TRBD1 matches at 11 bases. With V trimmed by 0 bases and J by 4 bases, 13 bases remained unmatched. The CDR3 has 19 residues. CDR1 is SGHAT and CDR2 is FQNNGV in the germline V gene. The CDR3 DNA is TGTGCCAGCAGCTTAGAGGACAGGGGGCAAGAGGGGGCCGTCTATGGCTACACCTTC. This translates into CASSLEDRGQEGAVYGYTF.

The chain carries TRBV13 and TRBJ2-1; a weak D match, TRBD2 (6 bases). Between the trimmed V and J ends, which lost 0 bases and 3 bases, there was a span of 6 bases. The CDR3 is 14 amino acids. Germline CDR1 reads PRHDT; CDR2 reads FYEKMQ (reference sequence). The CDR3 is CASSLGTSYNEQFF. CDR3 sequence (DNA): TGTGCCAGCAGCTTAGGGACTAGCTACAATGAGCAGTTCTTC.

This chain connects TRBV5-1 to TRBJ1-1; TRBD1 matches at 9 bases. This CDR3 spans 14 amino acids. CDR1 is SGHRS, CDR2 YFSETQ, per germline. V lost 5 bases, J lost 2 bases, and 4 bases stayed unmatched. The CDR3 loop reads CASRKGQGNTEAFF. The CDR3 DNA sequence: TGCGCCAGCAGAAAGGGACAGGGAAACACTGAAGCTTTCTTT.

The sample holds one count of this clone. J is TRBJ2-1 and V is TRBV2, with 13 bases fitting TRBD2. The length of the CDR3 is 17 residues. With V trimmed by 3 bases and J by 6 bases, 8 bases remained unmatched. From germline, CDR1 is SNHLY and CDR2 FYNNEI. The CDR3 region has the DNA TGTGCCAGCAGTGAGGGGACCCGGACTAGCGGGAGCAATGAGCAGTTCTTC. It codes for CASSEGTRTSGSNEQFF. Full variable domain (outside the CDR3, taken from reference TRBV2 and TRBJ2-1): EPEVTQTPSHQVTQMGQEVILRCVPISNHLYFYWYRQILGQKVEFLVSFYNNEISEKSEIFDDQFSVERPDGSNFTLKIRSTKLEDSAMYFCASSEGTRTSGSNEQFFGPGTRLTVL.

The chain links TRBV6-1 to TRBJ2-5; D ambiguous. The CDR3 runs to 15 residues. V was clipped by 1 base and J by 2 bases, with 11 bases between them. Germline-derived CDR1 and CDR2 are MNHNS and SASEGT. This CDR3 is CASSEVATGQETQYF. CDR3 bases: TGTGCCAGCAGTGAAGTGGCTACGGGTCAAGAGACCCAGTACTTC.

J is TRBJ2-1 and V is TRBV29-1, with 12 nucleotides matching TRBD2. This CDR3 is built from 14 residues. V gave up 2 bases and J gave up 7 bases; unmatched junction bases: 3. The germline gives CDR1 SQVTM, CDR2 ANQGSEA. DNA of the CDR3: TGCAGCGTTGAACTAGCGGGAGGGTCAAATGAGCAGTTCTTC. Translating it yields CSVELAGGSNEQFF.

The chain has TRBV14 and TRBJ2-1; 9 positions match TRBD1. This CDR3 region has 17 residues. Trimming at V came to 3 bases and at J to 6 bases, leaving 12 bases not matched to a gene. Germline CDR1 reads SGHDN; CDR2 reads FVKESK. The CDR3 DNA reads as TGTGCCAGCAGCCAGGAAAGGCGGGACAGGGTTAGCAATGAGCAGTTCTTC. Translating gives CASSQERRDRVSNEQFF.

The chain recombines TRBV9 with TRBJ1-1; 10 nucleotides agree with TRBD1. Germline loops: CDR1 SGDLS, CDR2 YYNGEE. The CDR3 runs to 14 residues. With 2 bases clipped from V and 5 bases from J, the junction kept 3 bases outside the gene matches. The CDR3 protein is CASSVTGGETEAFF. In DNA form, the CDR3 reads TGTGCCAGCAGCGTGACAGGGGGCGAGACTGAAGCTTTCTTT.

This clone was seen only once. V is TRBV6-6 and J is TRBJ2-3, with D perhaps matching TRBD2 (5 bases). CDR3 length: 16 residues. Trimming cost V 6 bases and J 6 bases, with 22 bases left between them. CDR1 is MNHNY, CDR2 SVGAGI, per germline (reference sequence). The CDR3 region has the DNA TGTGCCAGCAGCCCTATGCGGGTCAGCAAGCCGGATACGCAGTATTTT. Amino acid sequence: CASSPMRVSKPDTQYF.

There are a few counts of this clone. V is TRBV6-5 and J is TRBJ1-6; D gene unclear. Germline CDR1 MNHEY, CDR2 SVGAGI. V was clipped by 2 bases and J by 2 bases, with 10 bases between them. The CDR3 contains 16 residues. The CDR3: CASSYGARAYNSPLHF. CDR3 sequence (DNA): TGTGCCAGCAGTTACGGAGCCCGGGCCTATAATTCACCCCTCCACTTT.

The rearrangement uses TRBV6-1 and TRBJ2-7; TRBD2 is a possible D gene (7 bases). Germline V gene data show CDR1 as MNHNS and CDR2 as SASEGT. V lost 2 bases, J lost 4 bases, and 15 bases lay in between. There are 15 residues in the CDR3. CDR3 sequence reads: CASSESPGRGYEQYF. CDR3 DNA: TGTGCCAGCAGTGAATCCCCAGGGAGGGGGTACGAGCAGTACTTC.

This clone was seen a handful of times. In DNA form, the CDR3 reads TGTGCCAGTAGTCACTGTGCCCGTGCTTATCAGCCCCAGCATTTT. Residues: CASSHCARAYQPQHF. The genes are TRBV19 and TRBJ1-5; D gene unclear. The CDR3 totals 15 residues. V lost 5 bases, J lost 5 bases, and 16 bases lay in between. Germline lookup yields CDR1 LNHDA and CDR2 SQIVND (reference sequence).

Details on this clone: This CDR3 is also generated by other DNA sequences in the sample. The CDR3 spells CATSRDRSYTQYF. As DNA, the CDR3 is TGTGCCACCAGCAGAGATCGGTCTTATACGCAGTATTTT. V is TRBV15 and J is TRBJ2-3, with D uncertain. The CDR3 runs to 13 residues. V was shortened by 0 bases and J by 7 bases, with 8 bases between the two germline ends. The germline V gene encodes CDR1 LNHNV and CDR2 YYDKDF (reference sequence). Full variable domain (missing parts from reference TRBV15 and TRBJ2-3): DAMVIQNPRYQVTQFGKPVTLSCSQTLNHNVMYWYQQKSSQAPKLLFHYYDKDFNNEADTPDNFQSRRPNTSFCFLDIRSPGLGDTAMYLCATSRDRSYTQYFGPGTRLTVL.

The chain uses TRBV7-6 and TRBJ2-7; 8 bases line up with TRBD2. The J segment lost 4 bases and the V segment lost 5 bases, leaving 7 bases of the junction unmatched. CDR3 length: 14 residues. CDR1 SGHVS and CDR2 FNYEAQ come from the germline V gene. The DNA for the CDR3 is TGTGCCAGCAGCCCGGGGGGGGCGGGTTACGAGCAGTACTTC. Its protein product is CASSPGGAGYEQYF.

The chain has TRBV11-3 and TRBJ2-1; weak D call: TRBD1 (6 bases). Germline V CDR1 and CDR2: SGHNT, YENEEA. The V end lost 5 bases, the J end lost 7 bases, and 18 bases lay between the germline ends. The CDR3 sequence is 15 residues long. The CDR3 nucleotides are TGTGCCAGCAGCGGAAAGACGAGGGGGTCAAATGAGCAGTTCTTC. Translated: CASSGKTRGSNEQFF.

J is TRBJ2-1 and V is TRBV5-6, with 7 nucleotides matching TRBD1. The CDR3 totals 17 residues. J gave up 6 bases and V 0 bases, and 12 bases lay outside the gene matches. Germline loops: CDR1 SGHDT, CDR2 YYEEEE. CDR3 sequence (DNA): TGTGCCAGCAGCTTGGGCGAGACAGGGTACCTATGCAATGAGCAGTTCTTC. This gives the protein CASSLGETGYLCNEQFF.

This chain links TRBV30 with TRBJ2-5; 14 bases fit TRBD2. The trim removed 1 base at V and 5 bases at J, leaving 6 bases unmatched. Germline CDR1 is GTSNPN and CDR2 is SVGIG (reference sequence). The CDR3 runs to 16 residues. The DNA for the CDR3 is TGTGCCTGGAGTGGGGGACTAGCGGGAGTCTTGGAGACCCAGTACTTC. Translating gives CAWSGGLAGVLETQYF.

The rearrangement links TRBV4-2 to TRBJ2-3; D might be TRBD2 (7 bases). This CDR3 is built from 16 residues. V gave up 4 bases and J gave up 3 bases, with 17 bases separating them. The germline gives CDR1 LGHNA, CDR2 YNFKEQ. The CDR3 DNA is TGTGCCAGCAGCCCAAAGAGGGGGGGCCGTACAGATACGCAGTATTTT. Amino acid sequence: CASSPKRGGRTDTQYF.

This clone has only a few counts. The chain links TRBV28 to TRBJ2-5, with 8 bases matching TRBD2. There are 15 residues in the CDR3. Losses at the gene ends were 3 bases for V and 6 bases for J; bases not matched to a gene: 9. Germline loops: CDR1 MDHEN, CDR2 SYDVKM. The CDR3: CASSLPSGSRKTQYF. The CDR3 nucleotides read TGTGCCAGCAGTTTGCCCAGCGGGAGTCGGAAGACCCAGTACTTC. The complete variable domain, with remaining parts taken from reference TRBV28 and TRBJ2-5, reads DVKVTQSSRYLVKRTGEKVFLECVQDMDHENMFWYRQDPGLGLRLIYFSYDVKMKEKGDIPEGYSVSREKKERFSLILESASTNQTSMYLCASSLPSGSRKTQYFGPGTRLLVL.

A single count supports this clone. This chain joins TRBV7-9 and TRBJ1-1, with D perhaps TRBD1 (5 bases). Germline-derived CDR1 and CDR2 are SEHNR and FQNEAQ (reference sequence). V was cut by 5 bases and J by 11 bases, with 12 bases left in between. The CDR3 runs 11 residues. CDR3 residues: CASSPKGAAFF. In DNA, the CDR3 is TGTGCCAGCAGCCCCAAAGGGGCGGCTTTCTTT.

The chain couples TRBV5-1 to TRBJ1-1; no clear D. The CDR3 runs to 13 residues. The V end lost 1 base, the J end lost 1 base, and 5 bases lay between the germline ends. Germline V gene sequence: CDR1 SGHRS, CDR2 YFSETQ. CDR3 sequence (DNA): TGCGCCAGCAGCTTGTGGCAGAACACTGAAGCTTTCTTT. It yields the protein CASSLWQNTEAFF.

The rearrangement links TRBV29-1 to TRBJ2-7; TRBD2 might be the D (6 bases). Trimming removed 3 bases from V and 0 bases from J, with 15 bases in between. Looked up from germline, CDR1 is SQVTM and CDR2 is ANQGSEA. CDR3 size: 15 residues. The CDR3: CSVECEWRGSYEQYF. CDR3 coding DNA: TGCAGCGTTGAGTGTGAGTGGAGGGGCTCCTACGAGCAGTACTTC.

This clone showed up just once. The chain uses TRBV14 and TRBJ2-2, with D perhaps matching TRBD2 (6 bases). Trimming left V 0 bases short and J 1 base short, with 12 bases between. The CDR3 covers 17 residues. Germline CDR1 reads SGHDN; CDR2 reads FVKESK. The CDR3 DNA sequence: TGTGCCAGCAGCCAAGACCACCCCGGGGGGAACACCGGGGAGCTGTTTTTT. It specifies CASSQDHPGGNTGELFF. The entire variable domain, with the rest obtained from reference TRBV14 and TRBJ2-2, is as follows: EAGVTQFPSHSVIEKGQTVTLRCDPISGHDNLYWYRRVMGKEIKFLLHFVKESKQDESGMPNNRFLAERTGGTYSTLKVQPAELEDSGVYFCASSQDHPGGNTGELFFGEGSRLTVL.